This is a list of T cell receptor beta chains from one sample in a study of blood T cell repertoires in COVID-19. Libraries were prepared by immunoSEQ multiplex PCR; TCRdb keeps only in-frame clonotypes and omits some of them. In the table there are about 150,000 clones, approximately 91% of which are singletons. Sequencing was performed on peripheral blood. The receptors come from a woman aged 70-85 years with acute or convalescent COVID-19. The CDR3 runs from the conserved cysteine through the conserved F or W. The D gene is left open where the match is weak. Clone size appears in some rows only: once, few, many, or a class for an expanded clone.

TRBJ1-3,17,NA,TRBD1,TRBV7-6,TGTGCCAGCAGCTTAGAGGGACAGGGGGTCTCTGGAAACACCATATATTTT,CASSLEGQGVSGNTIYF
TRBJ2-1,15,NA,TRBD2,TRBV7-2,TGTGCCAGCAGCTTCGAGACTAGCGGGAACAATGAGCAGTTCTTC,CASSFETSGNNEQFF
TRBJ1-1,12,NA,TRBD1,TRBV3-1/TRBV3-2,TGTGCCAGCAGCCAGACAGGGACTGAAGCTTTCTTT,CASSQTGTEAFF
TRBJ2-1,15,NA,NA,TRBV7-2,TGTGCCAGCAGCCCTGGACTAACACCCTACAATGAGCAGTTCTTC,CASSPGLTPYNEQFF
TRBJ2-2,17,NA,TRBD2,TRBV10-3,TGTGCCATCAGTGAGCCTCTGACTAGCGGGAACACCGGGGAGCTGTTTTTT,CAISEPLTSGNTGELFF
TRBJ2-3,18,NA,NA,TRBV6-2/TRBV6-3,TGTGCCAGCAGTTACTCAGGAGAAGCGGTCTCTAGCACAGATACGCAGTATTTT,CASSYSGEAVSSTDTQYF
TRBJ2-3,16,NA,TRBD2,TRBV5-4,TGTGCCGGATTGGGCTTTAGCGGGTTTGGCACAGATACGCAGTATTTT,CAGLGFSGFGTDTQYF
TRBJ1-3,16,NA,NA,TRBV30,TGTGCCTGGAGTGTACCTGGCCCCCACTCTGGAAACACCATATATTTT,CAWSVPGPHSGNTIYF
TRBJ1-4,15,NA,TRBD1,TRBV6-5,TGTGCCAGCAGTTCGCAGGGGGCAACTCTTGGAAAACTGTTTTTT,CASSSQGATLGKLFF
TRBJ1-6,16,NA,TRBD1,TRBV18,TGTGCCAGCTCACCGGGACAGCCGAACTATAATTCACCCCTCCACTTT,CASSPGQPNYNSPLHF
TRBJ2-3,14,once,NA,TRBV19,TGTGCCAGTAGTATAAGCGGAAGCACAGATACGCAGTATTTT,CASSISGSTDTQYF
TRBJ2-1,14,NA,NA,TRBV6-5,TGTGCCACCCAGGGGCAGGGAAACTACAATGAGCAGTTCTTC,CATQGQGNYNEQFF
TRBJ2-5,13,few,NA,TRBV2,TGTGCCAGCAGCCCCGACAGAAAAGAGACCCAGTACTTC,CASSPDRKETQYF
TRBJ2-7,15,NA,NA,TRBV29-1,TGCAGCGTTTGCCGAGGAGACAGTCCCTCTGGCGAGCAGTACTTC,CSVCRGDSPSGEQYF
TRBJ2-4,21,once,NA,TRBV1,TGCACCAGCAGCCCGCTTTCCATTGCGGGGGCCACTAATCCCATCAAAAACATTCAGTACTTC,CTSSPLSIAGATNPIKNIQYF
TRBJ1-2,16,NA,TRBD1,TRBV9,TGTGCCAGCAGCCCAATGGACAGGCGCCGTAACTATGGCTACACCTTC,CASSPMDRRRNYGYTF
TRBJ2-6,19,NA,TRBD1,TRBV14,TGTGCCAGCAGCCAAGTGAGGGACAGGTGGAGGTCTGGGGCCAACGTCCTGACTTTC,CASSQVRDRWRSGANVLTF
TRBJ1-4,15,NA,NA,TRBV15,TGTGCCACCAGCACTTACAGAGCAACTAATGAAAAACTGTTTTTT,CATSTYRATNEKLFF
TRBJ2-5,15,NA,TRBD2,TRBV7-2,TGTGCCAGCAGCTGGGGACTAGCGGGGAGGGAGACCCAGTACTTC,CASSWGLAGRETQYF